This TCR beta chain appears in the sequencing data of a study of low-dose radiotherapy and immunotherapy resistance in tumors (dated by TCRdb to between 2021 and 2024). Regarding the research as a whole: Cohort 1 received 0.5 Gy per fraction every 2 weeks, with a prescribed total PTV dose of 6.5 Gy. Trial participants were not randomized into treatment groups. Nivolumab was administered intravenously as a 240 mg flat dose every two weeks, and ipilimumab was administered intravenously at 1 mg/kg every six weeks. The translational analysis covered eight patients: three from the first dose cohort and the first five from the second dose cohort. Every two weeks, patients got intravenous cyclophosphamide at 200 mg/m2, given one day ahead of each radiation and immunotherapy administration. In Cohort 2, 1 Gy per fraction was delivered every two weeks, for a total of 13 Gy over 26 weeks. Starting on cycle 1 day 1, patients took 300 mg of aspirin by mouth once daily for four cycles.

Based on the germline V gene, the CDR1 and CDR2 sequences are SGHTA and FQGNSA. Deletion took 5 bases off V and 1 base off J, with a span of 21 bases between the germline ends. Reading from cysteine to phenylalanine, the CDR3 counts 19 amino acids. Kept here is only the CDR3 DNA, which spans 57 bases and is read in frame from base 1. Points on this clonotype: The antigen this receptor binds is unknown. Base qualities were left out, and no much larger clone turns up one base away.

The sample was run on an Illumina HiSeq 2500. First-strand cDNA was synthesized with Superscript III and a set of TRAV- and TRBV-specific primers, covering both TCRalpha and TCRbeta chains. TCRs were amplified with Phusion for 20 to 25 PCR cycles using a constant-region primer together with the adapter attached to the V primers. The MessageAmp II aRNA Amplification Kit was used to amplify the isolated mRNA, with in vitro transcription run for more than 15 hours at 37 degrees C. The Dynabeads mRNA DIRECT Purification Kit was used to isolate the mRNA for TCR sequencing. Indexed Illumina adapters were added in a second Phusion PCR of roughly 27 cycles, and the PCR products were purified with AMPure XP beads. For the original study's pipeline: Using custom Perl scripts, TCR sequences that encoded the same protein were pooled, out-of-frame sequences were dropped, and the abundance of each clonotype was calculated. The analysis excluded TCR sequences that were supported by just one read. Among the metrics used to describe the repertoires were Shannon entropy, Gini index, clonality, richness, and the frequency of TCRs shared between repertoires. The public reads were quality trimmed at Q25 with fastp and then assembled into clones with MiXCR by TCRdb, keeping productive beta chains. All rows with the same CDR3 protein become a single entry with the most common DNA and genes. These V and J calls originate from TCRdb's pipeline instead of the authors' own analysis. The sample table records just over 90,000 distinct CDR3 sequences; around 20% of these occur just once. The leading ten clones occupy 9.5% to 15% of the sample.

The time point label corresponds to: after trial treatment. This specimen's treatment or condition label, per the study, means: LDRT plus nivolumab, ipilimumab, low-dose cyclophosphamide and aspirin (RACIN trial). Donors were enrolled in RACIN, a single-arm phase I dose-escalation trial combining nivolumab, ipilimumab, aspirin, low-dose cyclophosphamide and low-dose radiotherapy. Patients were eligible if they had advanced solid tumors that were TIL-negative. The source is a female donor with ovarian cancer. The material sequenced was PBMCs, taken after low-dose radiotherapy plus immunotherapy. The rearranged chain carries TRBV7-2 and TRBJ2-6, with TRBD2 perhaps the D gene, on 6 matching bases. At the DNA level, the sequence is TGTGCCAGCAGCGGCCCCCCCGGGGGATTCGCTTCTGGGGCCAACGTCCTGACTTTC. Translated, it reads CASSGPPGGFASGANVLTF.